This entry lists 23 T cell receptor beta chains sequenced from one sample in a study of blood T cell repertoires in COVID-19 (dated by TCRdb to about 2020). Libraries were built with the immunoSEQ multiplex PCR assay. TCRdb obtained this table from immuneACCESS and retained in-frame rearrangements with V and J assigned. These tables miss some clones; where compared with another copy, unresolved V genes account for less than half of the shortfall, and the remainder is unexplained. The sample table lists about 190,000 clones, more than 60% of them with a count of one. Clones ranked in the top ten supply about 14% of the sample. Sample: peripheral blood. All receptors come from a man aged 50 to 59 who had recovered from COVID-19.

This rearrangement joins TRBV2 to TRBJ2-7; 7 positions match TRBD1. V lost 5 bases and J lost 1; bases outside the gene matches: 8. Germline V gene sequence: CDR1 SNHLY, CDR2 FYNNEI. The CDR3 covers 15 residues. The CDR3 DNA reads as TGTGCCAGCAGTCAAGACAGGGACCCATCCTACGAGCAGTACTTC. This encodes CASSQDRDPSYEQYF. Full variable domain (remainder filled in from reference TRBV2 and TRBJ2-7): EPEVTQTPSHQVTQMGQEVILRCVPISNHLYFYWYRQILGQKVEFLVSFYNNEISEKSEIFDDQFSVERPDGSNFTLKIRSTKLEDSAMYFCASSQDRDPSYEQYFGPGTRLTVT.

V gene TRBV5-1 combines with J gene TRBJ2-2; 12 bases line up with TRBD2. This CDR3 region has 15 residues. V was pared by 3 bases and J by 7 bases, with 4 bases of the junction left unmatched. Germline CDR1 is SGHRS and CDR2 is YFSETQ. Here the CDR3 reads CASSWTSGTDGELFF. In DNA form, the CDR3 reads TGCGCCAGCAGCTGGACTAGCGGGACTGACGGGGAGCTGTTTTTT.

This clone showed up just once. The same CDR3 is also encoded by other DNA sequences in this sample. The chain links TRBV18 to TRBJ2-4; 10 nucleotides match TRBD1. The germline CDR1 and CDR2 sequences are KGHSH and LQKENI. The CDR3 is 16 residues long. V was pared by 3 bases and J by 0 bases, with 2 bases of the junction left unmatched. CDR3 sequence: CASSPTGGAAKNIQYF. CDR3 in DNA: TGTGCCAGCTCACCGACAGGGGGCGCAGCCAAAAACATTCAGTACTTC.

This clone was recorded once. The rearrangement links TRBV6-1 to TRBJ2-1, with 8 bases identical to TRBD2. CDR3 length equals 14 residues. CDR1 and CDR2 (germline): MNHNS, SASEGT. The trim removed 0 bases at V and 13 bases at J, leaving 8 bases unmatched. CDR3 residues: CASSEARLAGLQFF. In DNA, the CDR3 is TGTGCCAGCAGTGAAGCGCGTCTAGCGGGCCTCCAGTTCTTC.

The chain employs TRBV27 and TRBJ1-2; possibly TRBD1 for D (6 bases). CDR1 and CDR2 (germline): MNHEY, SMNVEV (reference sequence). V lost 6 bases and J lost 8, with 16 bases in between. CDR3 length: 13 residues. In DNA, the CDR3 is TGTGCCAGCAGAGTTAATGAGGGGGACGGCTACACCTTC. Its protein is CASRVNEGDGYTF.

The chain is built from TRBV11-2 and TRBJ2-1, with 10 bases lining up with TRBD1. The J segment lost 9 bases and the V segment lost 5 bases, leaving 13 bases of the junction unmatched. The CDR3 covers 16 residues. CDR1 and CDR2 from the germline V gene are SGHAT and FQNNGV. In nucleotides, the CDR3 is TGTGCCAGCAGCCCGATCGAGACAGGGGGCGGGGGTGAGCAGTTCTTC. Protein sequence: CASSPIETGGGGEQFF.

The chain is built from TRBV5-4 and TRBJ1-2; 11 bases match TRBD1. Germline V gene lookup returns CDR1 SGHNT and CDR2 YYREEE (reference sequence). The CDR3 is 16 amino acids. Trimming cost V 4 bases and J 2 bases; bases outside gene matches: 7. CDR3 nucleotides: TGTGCCAGCAGCATCGGGACAGGGGGTCGGAACTATGGCTACACCTTC. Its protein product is CASSIGTGGRNYGYTF. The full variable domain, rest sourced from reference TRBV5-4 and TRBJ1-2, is ETGVTQSPTHLIKTRGQQVTLRCSSQSGHNTVSWYQQALGQGPQFIFQYYREEENGRGNFPPRFSGLQFPNYSSELNVNALELDDSALYLCASSIGTGGRNYGYTFGSGTRLTVV.

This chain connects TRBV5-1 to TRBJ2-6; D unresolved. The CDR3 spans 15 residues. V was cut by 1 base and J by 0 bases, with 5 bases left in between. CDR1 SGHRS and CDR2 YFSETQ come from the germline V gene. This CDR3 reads CASSLFLSGANVLTF. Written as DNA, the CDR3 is TGCGCCAGCAGCTTGTTTCTCTCTGGGGCCAACGTCCTGACTTTC.

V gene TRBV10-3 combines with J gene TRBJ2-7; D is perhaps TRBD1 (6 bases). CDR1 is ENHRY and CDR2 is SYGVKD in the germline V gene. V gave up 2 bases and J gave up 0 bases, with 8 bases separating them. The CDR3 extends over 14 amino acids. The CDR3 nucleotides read TGTGCCATCAGTGAGGACAGGAGCTCCTACGAGCAGTACTTC. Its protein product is CAISEDRSSYEQYF.

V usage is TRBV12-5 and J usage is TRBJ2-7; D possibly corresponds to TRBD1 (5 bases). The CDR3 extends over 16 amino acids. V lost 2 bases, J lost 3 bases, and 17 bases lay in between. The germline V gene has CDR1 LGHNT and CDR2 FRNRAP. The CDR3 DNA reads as TGTGCTAGTGGTTTGCCCTGGCAGGGAAAAGGCTACGAGCAGTACTTC. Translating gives CASGLPWQGKGYEQYF.

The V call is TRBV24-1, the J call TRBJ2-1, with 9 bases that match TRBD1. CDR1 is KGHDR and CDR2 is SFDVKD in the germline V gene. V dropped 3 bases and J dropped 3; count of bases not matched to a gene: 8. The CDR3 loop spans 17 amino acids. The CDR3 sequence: CATSDTPGTGYYNEQFF. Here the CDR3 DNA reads TGTGCCACCAGTGATACACCCGGGACAGGGTACTACAATGAGCAGTTCTTC.

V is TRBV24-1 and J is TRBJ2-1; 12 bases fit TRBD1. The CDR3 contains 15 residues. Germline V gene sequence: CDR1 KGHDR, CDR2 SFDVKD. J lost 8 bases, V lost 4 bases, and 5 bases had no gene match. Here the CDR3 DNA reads TGTGCCACCAGTGACTCGGGACAGGGGGCCCATGAGCAGTTCTTC. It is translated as CATSDSGQGAHEQFF.

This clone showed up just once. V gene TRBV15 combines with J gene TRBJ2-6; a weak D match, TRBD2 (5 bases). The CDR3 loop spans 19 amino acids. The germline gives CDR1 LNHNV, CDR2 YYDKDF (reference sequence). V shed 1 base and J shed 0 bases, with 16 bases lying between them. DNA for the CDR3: TGTGCCACCAGCAGAGTCCCGGGAACTAAGGGCTCTGGGGCCAACGTCCTGACTTTC. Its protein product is CATSRVPGTKGSGANVLTF.

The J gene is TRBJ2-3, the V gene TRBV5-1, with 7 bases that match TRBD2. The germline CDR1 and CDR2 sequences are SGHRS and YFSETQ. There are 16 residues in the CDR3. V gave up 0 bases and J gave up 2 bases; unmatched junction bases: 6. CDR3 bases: TGCGCCAGCAGCTTGGGAGCGGGACCGTACACAGATACGCAGTATTTT. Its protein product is CASSLGAGPYTDTQYF.

The CDR3 spells CASTKRDRAYEQYF. CDR3 DNA sequence: TGTGCCAGCACAAAGCGGGACAGGGCCTACGAGCAGTACTTC. The J gene is TRBJ2-7, the V gene TRBV6-5; the match to TRBD1 covers 9 bases. The V gene end was trimmed by 7 bases and the J gene end by 2 bases; junction bases not matched to a gene: 6. This CDR3 comprises 14 residues. Germline CDR1 and CDR2: MNHEY and SVGAGI.

CDR3 loop: CASSQARYQSGRAMDTQYF. The CDR3 DNA is TGTGCCAGCAGCCAAGCTAGGTACCAAAGCGGGAGGGCCATGGATACGCAGTATTTT. The chain uses TRBV3-1 (or the pseudogene TRBV3-2) and TRBJ2-3; 10 bases are a match to TRBD2. CDR1 is LGHDT, CDR2 YNNKEL, per germline (reference sequence). This CDR3 comprises 19 residues. V was clipped by 1 base and J by 6 bases; unmatched bases: 16.

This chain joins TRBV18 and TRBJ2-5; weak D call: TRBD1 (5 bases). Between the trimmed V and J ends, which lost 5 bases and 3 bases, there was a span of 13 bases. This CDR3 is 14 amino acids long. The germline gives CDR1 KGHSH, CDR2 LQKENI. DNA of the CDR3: TGTGCCAGCTCAACTTTTGGCAGGGAAGAGACCCAGTACTTC. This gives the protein CASSTFGREETQYF.

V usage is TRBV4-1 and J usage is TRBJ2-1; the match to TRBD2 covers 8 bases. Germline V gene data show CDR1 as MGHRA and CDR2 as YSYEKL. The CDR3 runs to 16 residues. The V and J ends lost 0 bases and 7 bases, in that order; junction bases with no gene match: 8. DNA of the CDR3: TGCGCCAGCAGCCAAGAAAGGTTAGCGGGGCCTAATGAGCAGTTCTTC. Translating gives CASSQERLAGPNEQFF.

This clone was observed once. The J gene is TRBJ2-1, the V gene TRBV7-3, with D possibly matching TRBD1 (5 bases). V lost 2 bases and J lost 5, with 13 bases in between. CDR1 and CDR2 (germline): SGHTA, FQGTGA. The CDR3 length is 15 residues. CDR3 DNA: TGTGCCAGCAGCTTAGGGGCTGCGGCTAACAATGAGCAGTTCTTC. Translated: CASSLGAAANNEQFF.

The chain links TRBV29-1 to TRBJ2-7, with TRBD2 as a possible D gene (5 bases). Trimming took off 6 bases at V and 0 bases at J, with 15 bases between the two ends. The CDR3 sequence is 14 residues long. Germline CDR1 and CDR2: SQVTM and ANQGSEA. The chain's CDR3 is CSVYALGSSYEQYF. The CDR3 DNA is TGCAGCGTCTATGCATTGGGGAGCTCCTACGAGCAGTACTTC.

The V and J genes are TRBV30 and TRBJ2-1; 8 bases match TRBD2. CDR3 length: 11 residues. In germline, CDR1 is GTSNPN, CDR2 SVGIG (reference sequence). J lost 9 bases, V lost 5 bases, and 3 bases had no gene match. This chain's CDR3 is CAWDGGGEQFF. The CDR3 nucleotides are TGTGCCTGGGACGGGGGGGGTGAGCAGTTCTTC.

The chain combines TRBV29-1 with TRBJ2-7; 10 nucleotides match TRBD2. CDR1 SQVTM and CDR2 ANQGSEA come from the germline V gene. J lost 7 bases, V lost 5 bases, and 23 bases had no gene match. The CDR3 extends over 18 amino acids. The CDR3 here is CSVLSRTTGLASSMEQYF. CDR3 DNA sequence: TGCAGCGTTCTCAGCCGAACGACGGGACTAGCGTCTTCTATGGAGCAGTACTTC.

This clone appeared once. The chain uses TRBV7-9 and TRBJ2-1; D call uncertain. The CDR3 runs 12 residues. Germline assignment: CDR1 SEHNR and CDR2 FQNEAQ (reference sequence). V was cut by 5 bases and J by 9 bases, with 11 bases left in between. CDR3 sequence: CASSRVLSEQFF. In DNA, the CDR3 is TGTGCCAGCAGCCGAGTTCTTTCTGAGCAGTTCTTC. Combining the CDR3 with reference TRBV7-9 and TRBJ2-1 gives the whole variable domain DTGVSQNPRHKITKRGQNVTFRCDPISEHNRLYWYRQTLGQGPEFLTYFQNEAQLEKSRLLSDRFSAERPKGSFSTLEIQRTEQGDSAMYLCASSRVLSEQFFGPGTRLTVL.